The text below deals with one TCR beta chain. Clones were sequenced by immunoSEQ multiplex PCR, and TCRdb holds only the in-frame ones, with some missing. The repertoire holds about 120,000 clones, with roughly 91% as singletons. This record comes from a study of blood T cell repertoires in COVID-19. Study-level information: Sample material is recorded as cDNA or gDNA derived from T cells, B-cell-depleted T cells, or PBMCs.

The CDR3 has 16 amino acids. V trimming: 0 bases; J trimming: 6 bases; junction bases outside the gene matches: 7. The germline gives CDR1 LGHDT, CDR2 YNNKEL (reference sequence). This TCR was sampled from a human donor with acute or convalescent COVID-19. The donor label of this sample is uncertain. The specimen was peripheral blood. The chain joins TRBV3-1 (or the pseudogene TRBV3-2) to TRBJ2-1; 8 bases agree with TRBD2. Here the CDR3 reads CASSQDPGGAGNEQFF. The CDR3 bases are TGTGCCAGCAGCCAAGATCCCGGGGGGGCGGGCAATGAGCAGTTCTTC.